One sample yielded the 4 T cell receptor beta chains listed below, sequenced in a study of HIV-infected patients and healthy controls. Reverse transcription used approximately 500 ng RNA and constant-region primers for alpha and beta. Using multiplexing indices, alpha and beta chain libraries were generated apart by chain-specific third strand synthesis. From the 5' RACE reads, TCRdb called clonotypes with MiXCR, one entry per CDR3 protein. The table lists approximately 10,000 distinct CDR3 sequences, about 8.8% of them singletons, with 30% to 40% in the top ten. All unsorted peripheral T cells were captured because whole blood was used without fractionation. Source: blood, taken before antiretroviral therapy. These receptors all come from an adult with HIV infection. The donor label of this sample is uncertain.

The rearrangement links TRBV30 to TRBJ1-2; a weak D match, TRBD1 (5 bases). The CDR3 runs to 19 residues. V was cut by 2 bases and J by 0 bases, with 25 bases left in between. Germline values: CDR1 GTSNPN, CDR2 SVGIG (reference sequence). The CDR3 spells CAWSKFAGIRQTSNYGYTF. CDR3 nucleotide sequence: TGTGCCTGGAGTAAGTTCGCGGGAATTAGACAGACTTCTAACTATGGCTACACCTTC.

This clonotype was recorded a few times. The chain has TRBV29-1 and TRBJ1-2; a weak D match, TRBD1 (5 bases). Trimming left V 0 bases short and J 8 bases short, with 7 bases between. There are 11 residues in the CDR3. Germline assignment: CDR1 SQVTM and CDR2 ANQGSEA. CDR3 protein: CSVEDWGGYTF. The CDR3 nucleotides read TGCAGCGTTGAAGATTGGGGGGGCTACACCTTC.

This clonotype occurred a few times. This chain joins TRBV6-6 and TRBJ1-4; D is perhaps TRBD1 (6 bases). Germline CDR1 is MNHNY and CDR2 is SVGAGI (reference sequence). CDR3 length: 14 residues. V shed 0 bases and J shed 8 bases, with 10 bases lying between them. The CDR3 DNA follows: TGTGCCAGCAGTTACTCGGACAGTCGAGAAAAACTGTTTTTT. As protein: CASSYSDSREKLFF.

This clonotype has a handful of counts. The rearrangement uses TRBV3-1 and TRBJ1-2, with 8 bases fitting TRBD1. The length of the CDR3 is 17 residues. J lost 2 bases, V lost 2 bases, and 10 bases had no gene match. The germline V gene has CDR1 LGHDT and CDR2 YNNKEL (reference sequence). The chain's CDR3 is CASSQTPGQGPNYGYTF. In DNA form, the CDR3 reads TGTGCCAGCAGCCAAACCCCAGGACAGGGTCCGAACTATGGCTACACCTTC.